This entry features one T cell receptor beta chain sequence. The target of this receptor is not known. No base quality information exists; no much larger clone differs at one position. The data belong to a study of T cell changes during pregnancy in multiple sclerosis (dated by TCRdb to the late 2010s). At the level of the whole study: Changes in the T cell repertoire over the course of pregnancy were examined in this study in women with multiple sclerosis.

Reading from cysteine to phenylalanine, the CDR3 counts 15 amino acids. Only CDR3 DNA is held: 45 bases, read in frame from base 1. Libraries were built with the immunoSEQ multiplex PCR assay. In its TCRdb copy, this immuneACCESS table keeps in-frame sequences only and misses some clones. Where compared with another copy, unresolved V genes explain less than half of these, and the others have no known cause. For this sample there are about 85,000 clones; about 89% appear just once. Roughly 2.5% of the sample rests with the top ten. The chain is assembled from TRBV21-1 and TRBJ1-2; the table calls TRBD1, which could not be checked here. TRBV21-1 is termed a pseudogene. The starting material was peripheral blood, obtained in the first trimester of pregnancy. The receptor's source is a female donor with multiple sclerosis, enrolled in a pregnancy study. The CDR3 reads CASSKVTGGRRGYTF. The nucleotide sequence is given as TGTGCCAGCAGCAAAGTTACAGGGGGGAGACGGGGCTACACCTTC.